This paragraph covers one TCR beta chain sequence. As yet, its antigen is unknown. Other DNA variants within this sample encode the same CDR3. This sample is part of a study of CD8+ T cells in alopecia areata. Study-wide points: Scalp clonality, together with expanded CD8+ clones among the top 100, fell significantly with tofacitinib. Many expanded lesional clones stayed in scalp and blood while on tofacitinib.

The sample's treatment: oral pan-JAK inhibitor, 5-10 mg twice daily. As part of sample collection, lesional scalp punch biopsies and peripheral blood were taken from alopecia areata patients. Per germline, CDR1 GTSNPN and CDR2 SVGIG (reference sequence). V shed 0 bases, J shed 5 bases, and the junction held 1 base outside the gene matches. CDR3 length: 13 amino acids. As the sequencing template, cDNA was produced by extracting RNA and reverse transcribing it. Measured with immunoSEQ multiplex PCR; TCRdb has only the in-frame clones, and not every one. Altogether about 200,000 clones are present, more than 30% being singletons, with the ten largest covering around 0.48%.

Specimen: CD4+ T cells sorted from blood, collected at approximately week 31, from a patient treated with tofacitinib. The sequence came from a human donor with alopecia areata. This chain connects TRBV30 to TRBJ1-5; the match to TRBD1 covers 7 bases. This chain's CDR3 is CAWSVQGYQPQHF. The CDR3 bases are TGTGCCTGGAGTGTACAGGGGTATCAGCCCCAGCATTTT.